The 10 T cell receptor beta chains listed next were all sequenced from one sample in a study of a mutant IDH1 vaccine in newly diagnosed glioma. Indicated time point: week 35, safety follow-up. Vaccinated patients received 300 ug of mutant IDH1 20-mer peptide per dose, with topical imiquimod. These receptors have no identified antigens. Here immunoSEQ multiplex PCR was the method, and the copy in TCRdb shows in-frame clones only, minus some. The profile shows some 45,000 clones, approximately 80% of them singletons. The sequences come from PBMCs, collected from a glioma patient whose treatment included an IDH1 peptide vaccine. The receptors come from a woman aged 45-60 years with glioma.

The chain couples TRBV6-4 to TRBJ2-3; TRBD1 matches at 7 bases. With 4 bases clipped from V and 4 bases from J, the junction kept 5 bases outside the gene matches. This CDR3 comprises 14 residues. Germline V gene sequence: CDR1 MRHNA, CDR2 SNTAGT. The CDR3 protein is CASSAAQGADTQYF. The CDR3 region has the DNA TGTGCCAGCAGTGCAGCTCAGGGGGCAGATACGCAGTATTTT.

The V call is TRBV11-3, the J call TRBJ1-3; D perhaps matches TRBD1 (5 bases). The CDR3 loop spans 16 amino acids. Per the germline V gene, CDR1 is SGHNT and CDR2 is YENEEA. Trimming shortened V by 1 base and J by 0 bases, and 10 bases separated the two germline ends. DNA of the CDR3: TGTGCCAGCAGCTTAGTGGGACGGAGCTCTGGAAACACCATATATTTT. It specifies CASSLVGRSSGNTIYF.

The CDR3 here is CASSYSPYSNQPQHF. CDR3 DNA: TGTGCCAGCAGTTACTCTCCGTATAGCAATCAGCCCCAGCATTTT. The gene calls are TRBV6-5 and TRBJ1-5; D remains unclear. The V end lost 0 bases, the J end lost 0 bases, and 6 bases lay between the germline ends. The V gene's germline CDR1 is MNHEY and CDR2 SVGAGI. This CDR3 is built from 15 residues.

The chain has TRBV9 and TRBJ2-1; 7 bases fit TRBD2. Germline loops: CDR1 SGDLS, CDR2 YYNGEE. V was pared by 0 bases and J by 7 bases, with 7 bases of the junction left unmatched. This CDR3 spans 15 amino acids. CDR3 region: CASSVDGSGRNEQFF. The CDR3 nucleotides are TGTGCCAGCAGCGTAGATGGTAGCGGGCGAAATGAGCAGTTCTTC.

This chain uses TRBV5-1 with TRBJ2-7; weak D call: TRBD2 (5 bases). Trimming cost V 0 bases and J 0 bases, with 13 bases left between them. The germline V gene has CDR1 SGHRS and CDR2 YFSETQ. This CDR3 spans 16 amino acids. In DNA form, the CDR3 reads TGCGCCAGCAGCTTGGGTTCGGGATCCCTCTCCTACGAGCAGTACTTC. The encoded protein is CASSLGSGSLSYEQYF. Based on the CDR3 plus reference TRBV5-1 and TRBJ2-7, the full variable domain is KAGVTQTPRYLIKTRGQQVTLSCSPISGHRSVSWYQQTPGQGLQFLFEYFSETQRNKGNFPGRFSGRQFSNSRSEMNVSTLELGDSALYLCASSLGSGSLSYEQYFGPGTRLTVT.

The J gene is TRBJ1-3, the V gene TRBV6-6; D is possibly TRBD1 (5 bases). Germline V gene data show CDR1 as MNHNY and CDR2 as SVGAGI (reference sequence). V lost 6 bases to trimming and J lost 4 bases, with 10 bases between them. The CDR3 contains 13 residues. The CDR3 bases are TGTGCCAGCAGCCTTAGGACAGGAAACACCATATATTTT. Translating it yields CASSLRTGNTIYF.

Here the CDR3 reads CASSLSGLGEGYGYTF. The CDR3 region has the DNA TGTGCCAGCAGTTTATCTGGGTTGGGGGAGGGCTATGGCTACACCTTC. V is TRBV27 and J is TRBJ1-2; weak D call: TRBD1 (5 bases). From germline, CDR1 is MNHEY and CDR2 SMNVEV (reference sequence). The CDR3 is 16 residues long. V dropped 0 bases and J dropped 4 bases, with 15 bases sitting between them.

This chain links TRBV6-5 with TRBJ1-2, with D tentatively TRBD1 (6 bases). Germline V lookup: CDR1 MNHEY, CDR2 SVGAGI. The ends were cut back, 1 base at V and 2 bases at J, with 8 bases in the middle. The CDR3 runs 14 residues. The CDR3 coding sequence is TGTGCCAGCAGTTACTTCGGACAGAACTATGGCTACACCTTC. Its translation: CASSYFGQNYGYTF.

The V gene is TRBV2, the J gene TRBJ1-5, with D unclear. Trimming took off 2 bases at V and 0 bases at J, with 11 bases between the two ends. Per germline, CDR1 SNHLY and CDR2 FYNNEI. This CDR3 is built from 16 residues. DNA of the CDR3: TGTGCCAGCAGTGAAAGCACAGACTATAGCAATCAGCCCCAGCATTTT. This gives the protein CASSESTDYSNQPQHF.

The chain recombines TRBV27 with TRBJ2-7, with TRBD1 as a possible D gene (5 bases). This CDR3 has 15 residues. Looked up from germline, CDR1 is MNHEY and CDR2 is SMNVEV (reference sequence). Trimming stripped 2 bases from V and 5 bases from J, with 16 bases between. As DNA, the CDR3 is TGTGCCAGCAGTTTAAGGCAGGGTAATACTGACGAGCAGTACTTC. It yields the protein CASSLRQGNTDEQYF.